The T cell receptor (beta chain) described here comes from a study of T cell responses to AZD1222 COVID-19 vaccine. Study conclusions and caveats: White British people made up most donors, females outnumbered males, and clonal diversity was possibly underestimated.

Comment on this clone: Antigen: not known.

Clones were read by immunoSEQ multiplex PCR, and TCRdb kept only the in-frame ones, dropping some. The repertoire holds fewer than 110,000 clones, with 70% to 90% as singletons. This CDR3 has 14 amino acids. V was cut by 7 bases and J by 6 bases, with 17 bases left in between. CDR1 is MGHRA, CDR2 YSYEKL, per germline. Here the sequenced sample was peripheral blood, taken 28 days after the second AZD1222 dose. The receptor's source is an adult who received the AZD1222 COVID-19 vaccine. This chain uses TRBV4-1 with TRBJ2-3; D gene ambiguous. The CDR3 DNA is TGCGCCAGCACTCCCTCGCCCTCAATGGATACGCAGTATTTT. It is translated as CASTPSPSMDTQYF.